This TCR beta chain stems from a study of OX40 agonist ivuxolimab in advanced cancers. Data came from immunoSEQ multiplex PCR; TCRdb stores just in-frame clones and leaves some out. In the table there are more than 11,000 clones, around 76% of which are singletons. The CDR3 is 16 residues long. Trimming removed 5 bases at V and 0 bases at J, with 13 bases between. Looked up from germline, CDR1 is SEHNR and CDR2 is FQNEAQ (reference sequence). The clonotype was recovered from an adult with an advanced solid tumor such as melanoma, head and neck, liver or kidney cancer. The input for sequencing was CD4+ or CD8+ T cells sorted from blood, taken in a trial of the OX40 agonist ivuxolimab. The rearrangement joins TRBV7-9 to TRBJ1-4, with D perhaps TRBD1 (5 bases). Written as DNA, the CDR3 is TGTGCCAGCAGCGGGGACGGCGTTGCAACTAATGAAAAACTGTTTTTT. It yields the protein CASSGDGVATNEKLFF.